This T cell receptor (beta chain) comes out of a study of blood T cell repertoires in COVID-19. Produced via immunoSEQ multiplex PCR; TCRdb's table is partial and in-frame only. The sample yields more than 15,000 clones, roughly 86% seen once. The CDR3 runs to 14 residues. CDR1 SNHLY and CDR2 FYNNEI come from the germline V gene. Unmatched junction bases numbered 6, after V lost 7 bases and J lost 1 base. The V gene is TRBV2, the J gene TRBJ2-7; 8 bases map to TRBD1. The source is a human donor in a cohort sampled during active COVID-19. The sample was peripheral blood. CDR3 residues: CASNYRGASYEQYF. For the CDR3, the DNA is TGTGCCAGCAATTACAGGGGGGCGTCCTACGAGCAGTACTTC.